Below are 28 T cell receptor beta chains sequenced from a single sample in a study of shared clonotypes between healthy human individuals. Naive CD8 isolation took CD45RO-negative cells positively selected for CCR7 and excluded terminally differentiated effector memory CD45RA+ cells. The method was immunoSEQ multiplex PCR; TCRdb's version includes in-frame clones alone and lacks a portion of them. The sample lists about 2 million clones; over 85% were seen once. Sequencing input: naive CD8+ T cells sorted from blood. These receptors all come from a young man in good health.

A word on this clone: Other DNA sequences from this sample encode an identical CDR3 as well. This chain joins TRBV7-9 and TRBJ2-7; no definite D call. Germline V gene data show CDR1 as SEHNR and CDR2 as FQNEAQ (reference sequence). The CDR3 totals 12 residues. V was pared by 1 base and J by 4 bases, with 5 bases between. CDR3 protein: CASSLGRYEQYF. CDR3 nucleotide sequence: TGTGCCAGCAGCTTAGGCCGGTACGAGCAGTACTTC.

In regard to this clone: Other DNA sequences in the same sample also yield this CDR3. The rearrangement joins TRBV28 to TRBJ2-7, with 8 positions matching TRBD1. The CDR3 length is 14 residues. V was clipped by 4 bases and J by 1 base; unmatched bases: 3. Germline CDR1 is MDHEN and CDR2 is SYDVKM. CDR3 in amino acids: CASSWTGRSYEQYF. The CDR3, as DNA: TGTGCCAGCAGTTGGACAGGGAGATCCTACGAGCAGTACTTC.

With respect to this clone: The same CDR3 arises from other DNA sequences in this sample as well. This sequence joins TRBV7-9 and TRBJ2-7; no firm D call. V was pared by 1 base and J by 4 bases, with 5 bases between. Per germline, CDR1 SEHNR and CDR2 FQNEAQ (reference sequence). CDR3 length equals 12 residues. The CDR3: CASSLGSYEQYF. The CDR3 DNA sequence: TGTGCCAGCAGCTTAGGCTCATACGAGCAGTACTTC.

The rearrangement uses TRBV1 and TRBJ2-5; TRBD2, the table's D call, was not compared with the DNA. TRBV1 is a known pseudogene. This CDR3 is 15 amino acids long. The CDR3 sequence is CTSSQVPRGKRTQYF. CDR3 bases: TGCACCAGCAGCCAAGTCCCTCGGGGGAAGAGAACCCAGTACTTC.

This clone appeared once. The V gene is TRBV4-1, the J gene TRBJ1-1, with D unclear. There are 13 residues in the CDR3. Germline CDR1 is MGHRA and CDR2 is YSYEKL. Trimming pared 2 bases from V and 6 bases from J, leaving 10 bases between. CDR3 sequence: CASSQPGFAEAFF. CDR3 bases: TGCGCCAGCAGCCAACCCGGCTTTGCTGAAGCTTTCTTT.

CDR3 amino acids: CASSHRSGGTAYEQYF. In DNA form, the CDR3 reads TGCGCCAGCAGCCACCGGTCTGGGGGGACAGCCTACGAGCAGTACTTC. The V and J genes are TRBV4-1 and TRBJ2-7; possible D gene TRBD1, 7 bases. The length of the CDR3 is 16 residues. The V end was cut by 3 bases, the J end by 2 bases, with 17 bases between. CDR1 MGHRA and CDR2 YSYEKL come from the germline V gene.

The rearrangement links TRBV7-8 to TRBJ1-2; D perhaps matches TRBD1 (5 bases). The CDR3 has 17 residues. Germline loops: CDR1 SGHVS, CDR2 FQNEAQ. The germline V and J ends were trimmed by 5 bases and 2 bases, with 21 bases remaining between them. CDR3 sequence reads: CASSPRQLSYTNYGYTF. The CDR3 DNA follows: TGTGCCAGCAGCCCCCGACAGCTCTCCTACACGAACTATGGCTACACCTTC.

The gene calls are TRBV27 and TRBJ1-2; D not certain. This CDR3 is 17 amino acids long. Germline V CDR1 and CDR2: MNHEY, SMNVEV (reference sequence). The V end was cut by 0 bases, the J end by 6 bases, with 20 bases between. The CDR3 spells CASSLSALHVFPNGYTF. The CDR3 DNA follows: TGTGCCAGCAGTTTATCCGCACTACACGTTTTTCCAAATGGCTACACCTTC.

CDR3 amino acids: CASSDGLAEQYF. DNA of the CDR3: TGTGCCAGCAGCGACGGACTAGCGGAGCAGTACTTC. The chain has TRBV7-9 and TRBJ2-7; 9 bases are a match to TRBD2. This CDR3 has 12 amino acids. V shed 5 bases and J 7 bases; nucleotides not matched to a gene: 3. Germline CDR1 reads SEHNR; CDR2 reads FQNEAQ (reference sequence).

This chain uses TRBV7-6 with TRBJ2-5; a weak D match, TRBD2 (6 bases). Trimming pared 1 base from V and 4 bases from J, leaving 16 bases between. Germline V gene data show CDR1 as SGHVS and CDR2 as FNYEAQ. The CDR3 runs 16 residues. The CDR3 sequence: CASSLVEDLGGETQYF. In nucleotides, the CDR3 is TGTGCCAGCAGCTTAGTAGAGGACTTGGGGGGAGAGACCCAGTACTTC.

The chain combines TRBV5-4 with TRBJ2-3; 7 nucleotides match TRBD1. Germline-derived CDR1 and CDR2 are SGHNT and YYREEE (reference sequence). The CDR3 length is 16 residues. Germline trimming cut 4 bases from V and 4 bases from J; bases unmatched to any gene: 12. CDR3 sequence (DNA): TGTGCCAGCAGCCTGGGGACAGCAACCTTGGCAGATACGCAGTATTTT. Its translation: CASSLGTATLADTQYF.

The V and J genes are TRBV9 and TRBJ2-2, with a possible D match to TRBD1 (5 bases). The length of the CDR3 is 12 residues. The V end lost 7 bases, the J end lost 5 bases, and 9 bases lay between the germline ends. Germline V gene sequence: CDR1 SGDLS, CDR2 YYNGEE. CDR3 residues: CASETGTGELFF. CDR3 sequence (DNA): TGTGCCAGCGAAACAGGAACCGGGGAGCTGTTTTTT.

V is TRBV4-1 and J is TRBJ1-2; possible D gene TRBD1, 6 bases. V gave up 3 bases and J gave up 1 base, with 12 bases separating them. Germline V CDR1 and CDR2: MGHRA, YSYEKL. The CDR3 sequence is 15 residues long. CDR3 in DNA: TGCGCCAGCAGCCAGGCGTCAGGGGATAACTATGGCTACACCTTC. Its protein product is CASSQASGDNYGYTF.

The chain carries TRBV9 and TRBJ1-1; D is unresolved. Deletions cut 4 bases from V and 2 bases from J, with 15 bases between. The length of the CDR3 is 15 residues. CDR1 is SGDLS, CDR2 YYNGEE, per germline. The CDR3 reads CASSISGRVNTEAFF. Here the CDR3 DNA reads TGTGCCAGCAGCATTAGTGGGAGGGTAAACACTGAAGCTTTCTTT.

Only one count was recorded for this clone. The gene calls are TRBV6-1 and TRBJ2-7; D gene unclear. The germline gives CDR1 MNHNS, CDR2 SASEGT. Trimming removed 7 bases from V and 3 bases from J, with 4 bases in between. The CDR3 totals 10 residues. The CDR3 loop reads CASMNYEQYF. CDR3 in DNA: TGTGCCAGCATGAACTACGAGCAGTACTTC.

Concerning this clone: Additional DNA sequences in this sample encode the identical CDR3. The V and J genes are TRBV30 and TRBJ2-7, with 7 bases identical to TRBD2. CDR1 is GTSNPN and CDR2 is SVGIG in the germline V gene (reference sequence). The CDR3 has 13 residues. Losses at the gene ends were 0 bases for V and 4 bases for J; bases not matched to a gene: 3. Here the CDR3 reads CAWSVEGGYEQYF. The CDR3 region has the DNA TGTGCCTGGAGTGTAGAGGGAGGGTACGAGCAGTACTTC.

The V gene is TRBV29-1, the J gene TRBJ1-2, with D tentatively TRBD1 (5 bases). The germline gives CDR1 SQVTM, CDR2 ANQGSEA. This CDR3 spans 15 amino acids. V lost 7 bases to trimming and J lost 2 bases, with 20 bases between them. CDR3 sequence: CSALTGGLTNYGYTF. The CDR3 DNA sequence: TGCAGCGCCTTGACGGGGGGGTTGACCAACTATGGCTACACCTTC.

In regard to this clone: The same CDR3 also results from other DNA sequences found in this sample. The chain recombines TRBV19 with TRBJ2-3; 8 bases agree with TRBD2. CDR1 and CDR2 (germline): LNHDA, SQIVND (reference sequence). This CDR3 is built from 14 residues. After removal of 7 bases from V and 1 base from J, the junction contained 4 bases not matched to a gene. CDR3 protein: CASTPTSGTDTQYF. As DNA, the CDR3 is TGTGCCAGTACCCCGACTAGCGGCACAGATACGCAGTATTTT.

The V gene is TRBV4-1, the J gene TRBJ2-7; D is possibly TRBD1 (5 bases). Trimming removed 1 base at V and 3 bases at J, with 25 bases between. From germline, CDR1 is MGHRA and CDR2 YSYEKL. The CDR3 totals 19 residues. The CDR3 bases are TGCGCCAGCAGCCAAGCGACCCCCCGGACACCTTCCCTCCACTACGAGCAGTACTTC. Translation: CASSQATPRTPSLHYEQYF.

In regard to this clone: At one end the junction does not follow the germline gene, possibly because of a read error. The chain couples TRBV7-7 to TRBJ1-4, with D maybe TRBD1 (6 bases). Germline CDR1 SSHAT, CDR2 FNYEAQ (reference sequence). This CDR3 spans 17 amino acids. The CDR3 region is CASSPSRTGTGAEKLFF. The CDR3 coding sequence is TGTGCTAGCAGCCCCAGCCGGACCGGGACGGGGGCTGAAAAACTGTTTTTT.

The CDR3 DNA reads as TGCGCCAGCAGCTTGCGGGGTGCGGGAGCGAACACCGGGGAGCTGTTTTTT. Encoded protein: CASSLRGAGANTGELFF. The V call is TRBV5-1, the J call TRBJ2-2, with TRBD2 identical over 7 bases. The CDR3 consists of 17 residues. Germline V gives CDR1 SGHRS, CDR2 YFSETQ. The ends lost 1 base at V and 0 bases at J; junction bases unmatched: 6.

This chain uses TRBV6-6 with TRBJ2-5; 8 bases line up with TRBD2. From germline, CDR1 is MNHNY and CDR2 SVGAGI (reference sequence). The CDR3 extends over 11 amino acids. The J segment lost 12 bases and the V segment lost 6 bases, leaving 6 bases of the junction unmatched. The CDR3 DNA reads as TGTGCCAGCAGCCCCTCGGGAGGGAAGTACTTC. This encodes CASSPSGGKYF.

The table lists this clone with a count of one. The V call is TRBV5-1, the J call TRBJ2-7, with TRBD2 identical over 12 bases. Germline V gene data show CDR1 as SGHRS and CDR2 as YFSETQ. Trimming cost V 4 bases and J 3 bases; bases outside gene matches: 17. This CDR3 has 19 residues. The CDR3 loop reads CASSPFFYRTSGMDYEQYF. CDR3 nucleotides: TGCGCCAGCAGCCCCTTTTTTTACCGGACTAGCGGGATGGACTACGAGCAGTACTTC.

This chain uses TRBV7-8 with TRBJ2-1; the match to TRBD1 covers 10 bases. Trimming removed 1 base from V and 8 bases from J; junction bases left unmatched: 5. Germline CDR1 SGHVS, CDR2 FQNEAQ. CDR3 length: 15 amino acids. CDR3 loop: CASSLGMTGGYEQFF. The CDR3 DNA reads TGTGCCAGCAGCTTAGGAATGACAGGGGGCTATGAGCAGTTCTTC.

CDR3 residues: CASSLSLAGGPGELFF. CDR3 in DNA: TGTGCCAGCAGCTTGTCCCTAGCGGGAGGGCCCGGGGAGCTGTTTTTT. The chain is built from TRBV7-8 and TRBJ2-2; 12 nucleotides align to TRBD2. Germline CDR1 reads SGHVS; CDR2 reads FQNEAQ. Trimming took 3 bases from V and 6 from J; bases not matched to a gene: 5. The CDR3 is made up of 16 amino acids.

J is TRBJ1-3 and V is TRBV11-2; 7 positions match TRBD1. CDR1 and CDR2 (germline): SGHAT, FQNNGV. Germline trimming cut 5 bases from V and 0 bases from J; bases unmatched to any gene: 4. The CDR3 runs 15 residues. This chain's CDR3 is CASSAPGGSGNTIYF. DNA of the CDR3: TGTGCCAGCAGCGCCCCAGGGGGCTCTGGAAACACCATATATTTT.

This chain joins TRBV2 and TRBJ2-7; 8 nucleotides align to TRBD1. Germline CDR1 and CDR2: SNHLY and FYNNEI. The CDR3 consists of 13 residues. After removal of 9 bases from V and 7 bases from J, the junction contained 11 bases not matched to a gene. As DNA, the CDR3 is TGTGCCAGTGCCTGGACAGGGTTAAGGGAGCAGTACTTC. This gives the protein CASAWTGLREQYF.

This rearrangement joins TRBV2 to TRBJ2-5, with 8 bases that match TRBD2. Germline lookup yields CDR1 SNHLY and CDR2 FYNNEI. The V gene end was trimmed by 7 bases and the J gene end by 4 bases; junction bases not matched to a gene: 11. The CDR3 has 15 residues. Written as DNA, the CDR3 is TGTGCCAGCATCATTTTGGAGCTAGCGGGAGAGACCCAGTACTTC. Amino acid sequence: CASIILELAGETQYF.